This TCR beta chain was captured in a study of early T cells in non-severe SARS-CoV-2 infection. General study points: There was a bias toward anti-spike CD8 responses in VDJdb matching, which missed private and CD4 specificities.

Molecules of cDNA were individually given unique molecular identifiers that were attached to them. One entry per CDR3 protein results from TCRdb running MiXCR on the 5' RACE reads. The table lists fewer than 75,000 distinct CDR3 sequences, roughly 18% of them singletons. A word on this clonotype: Its antigen is not known.

The CDR3 is made up of 17 amino acids. Germline lookup yields CDR1 WSHSY and CDR2 SAAADI. Germline trimming cut 6 bases from V and 4 bases from J; bases unmatched to any gene: 16. The chain combines TRBV10-2 with TRBJ1-1, with 8 positions matching TRBD1. This material consisted of whole blood, taken at baseline. This receptor was identified in an adult who was a healthcare worker with PCR-confirmed SARS-CoV-2 infection or an uninfected control (not recorded which). The CDR3 DNA reads TGCGCCAGCAGCGCCCTACGACAGGGGAAGATGGGCACTGAAGCTTTCTTT. Translating it yields CASSALRQGKMGTEAFF.